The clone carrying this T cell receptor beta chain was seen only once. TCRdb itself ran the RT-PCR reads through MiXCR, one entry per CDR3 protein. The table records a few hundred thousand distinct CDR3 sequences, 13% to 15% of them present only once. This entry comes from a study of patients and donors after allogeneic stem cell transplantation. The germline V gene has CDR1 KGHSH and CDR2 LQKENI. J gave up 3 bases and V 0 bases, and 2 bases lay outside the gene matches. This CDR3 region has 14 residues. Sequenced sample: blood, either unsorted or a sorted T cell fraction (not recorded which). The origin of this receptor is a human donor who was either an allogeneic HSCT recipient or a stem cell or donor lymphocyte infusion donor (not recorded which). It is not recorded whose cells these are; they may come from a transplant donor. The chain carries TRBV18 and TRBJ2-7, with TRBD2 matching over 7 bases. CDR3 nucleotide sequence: TGTGCCAGCTCACCACCGACTAGCCACTACGAGCAGTACTTC. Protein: CASSPPTSHYEQYF.